Described below is a single TCR beta chain sequence and its context. The CDR3 runs to 15 residues. V was clipped by 4 bases and J by 4 bases; unmatched bases: 8. Germline-derived CDR1 and CDR2 are SGHNT and YYREEE (reference sequence). The data stem from a study of blood T cell repertoires in COVID-19. Across the study: In each case, the material was cDNA or gDNA derived from T cells, B-cell-depleted T cells, or PBMCs.

Authors' processing steps: Nucleated cell number was recorded as an estimate derived from reference gene primer amplification. TCRdb keeps only in-frame clones here, not all; method: immunoSEQ multiplex PCR. From that table come the V and J calls and clone size; the DNA was used to work out D and trimming. The table lists some 14,000 clones, 65% to 85% of them singletons, with roughly 9.7% in the top ten. The chain recombines TRBV5-4 with TRBJ2-5; TRBD1 matches at 9 bases. Material for sequencing was peripheral blood. The sequence was obtained from a human donor in a cohort sampled during active COVID-19. The CDR3 DNA reads as TGTGCCAGCAGCCAGGCCGGGACAGGGAGAGAGACCCAGTACTTC. It is translated as CASSQAGTGRETQYF. Looking up the rest from reference TRBV5-4 and TRBJ2-5 gives the full variable domain: ETGVTQSPTHLIKTRGQQVTLRCSSQSGHNTVSWYQQALGQGPQFIFQYYREEENGRGNFPPRFSGLQFPNYSSELNVNALELDDSALYLCASSQAGTGRETQYFGPGTRLLVL.